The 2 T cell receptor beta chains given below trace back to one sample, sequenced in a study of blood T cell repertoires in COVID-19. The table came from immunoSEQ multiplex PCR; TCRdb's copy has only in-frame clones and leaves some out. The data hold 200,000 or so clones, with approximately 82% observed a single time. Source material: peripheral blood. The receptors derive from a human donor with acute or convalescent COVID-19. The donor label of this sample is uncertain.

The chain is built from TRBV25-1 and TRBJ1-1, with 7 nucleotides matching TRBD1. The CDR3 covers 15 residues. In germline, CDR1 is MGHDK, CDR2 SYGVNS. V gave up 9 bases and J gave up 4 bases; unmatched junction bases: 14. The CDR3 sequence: CASSRGGPYGTEAFF. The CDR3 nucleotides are TGTGCCAGTAGCAGAGGGGGCCCTTATGGCACTGAAGCTTTCTTT.

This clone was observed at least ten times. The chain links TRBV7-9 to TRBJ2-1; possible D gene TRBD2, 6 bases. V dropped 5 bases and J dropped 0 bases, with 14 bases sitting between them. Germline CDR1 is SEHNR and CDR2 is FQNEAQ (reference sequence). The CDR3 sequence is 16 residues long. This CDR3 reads CASSPQTSSSYNEQFF. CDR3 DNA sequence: TGTGCCAGCAGCCCCCAAACTAGCTCCTCCTACAATGAGCAGTTCTTC.